This TCR beta chain was sequenced in a study of technical replicates of blood from a handful of donors. TCRdb's copy holds only in-frame clones and misses some; the assay was immunoSEQ multiplex PCR. The sample yields under 80,000 clones, around 97% seen once. This CDR3 spans 14 amino acids. Germline CDR1 SEHNR, CDR2 FQNEAQ (reference sequence). With 3 bases clipped from V and 5 bases from J, the junction kept 5 bases outside the gene matches. This clonotype originated in a human donor in good health. Specimen: T cells isolated from PBMCs. This chain uses TRBV7-9 with TRBJ1-2; TRBD1 matches at 8 bases. Here the CDR3 reads CASSFADRAYGYTF. As DNA, the CDR3 is TGTGCCAGCAGCTTTGCGGACAGGGCTTATGGCTACACCTTC. The full variable domain, its missing parts supplied by reference TRBV7-9 and TRBJ1-2, is DTGVSQNPRHKITKRGQNVTFRCDPISEHNRLYWYRQTLGQGPEFLTYFQNEAQLEKSRLLSDRFSAERPKGSFSTLEIQRTEQGDSAMYLCASSFADRAYGYTFGSGTRLTVV.